This entry concerns a single T cell receptor beta chain. Its antigen is unidentified. Sorted-subset replicate PCR reactions were performed with approximately 200 ng DNA, corresponding to roughly 30,000 T cell genomes. Clones were read by immunoSEQ multiplex PCR, and TCRdb kept only the in-frame ones, dropping some. The sample holds approximately 2,200,000 clones, 90% to 95% seen once. The data were obtained in a study of shared clonotypes between healthy human individuals. Study-wide background: CD8 memory received one plate per donor, CD8 naive two, CD4 memory three and CD4 naive three.

In the naive CD8 group, cells lacked CD45RO and were positively selected for CCR7, so terminally differentiated effector memory CD45RA+ cells were left out. Study conclusions and caveats: Generally, naive subsets came out with larger estimated richness than memory subsets.

The sequencing input was naive CD8+ T cells from PBMCs. This sequence originates from a man aged 18 to 29 in good health. Some clones in this sample may be carry-over from other donors' samples.

The CDR3 reads CASSIWLTGGYGYTF. CDR3 DNA sequence: TGTGCCAGTAGTATCTGGTTAACAGGGGGCTATGGCTACACCTTC. The V call is TRBV19, the J call TRBJ1-2, with TRBD1 identical over 8 bases. Germline V gene sequence: CDR1 LNHDA, CDR2 SQIVND (reference sequence). This CDR3 contains 15 residues. The ends lost 3 bases at V and 4 bases at J; junction bases unmatched: 7.